In terms of frequency, the clone carrying this T cell receptor (beta chain) is medium-sized. What it binds is unknown. This sample was taken from a study of human CD8 memory T cell subsets. Study-wide findings and caveats: There was only minimal overlap between the repertoires of stem-like memory and precursor exhausted T cells. Estimation by Chao1 suggested that stem-like memory T cells had more diversity than did precursor exhausted T cells.

The CDR3 has 14 residues. CDR1 and CDR2 (germline): DFQATT, SNEGSKA (reference sequence). Libraries targeted TCR beta using 5' RACE with UMIs. TCRdb derives one entry per CDR3 protein from the 5' RACE reads, leaving out DNA. This listing includes over 7,000 distinct CDR3 sequences. Sequenced sample: CD8+ T cells from PBMCs. V gene TRBV20-1 combines with J gene TRBJ2-1; with no DNA, the TCRdb D assignment of TRBD1 cannot be verified. The sequence came from a human donor in good health. CDR3 protein: CSAGADSSYNEQFF.